These 6 T cell receptor beta chains were sequenced from one sample in a study of T cell responses to AZD1222 COVID-19 vaccine (dated by TCRdb to the early 2020s). Libraries were constructed by the immunoSEQ multiplex PCR assay. What TCRdb holds here is the immuneACCESS table cut down to in-frame rearrangements. Part of the clones is not present; checked against another copy, under half of the missing clones reflect an unresolved V gene, and the others are unexplained. The table for this sample lists more than 90,000 clones; around 87% of them were counted only once. The leading ten clones occupy roughly a tenth of the sample. Per the publication, the time point label means: about 28 days (+/-7) after the second vaccine dose. The sequenced sample was peripheral blood, obtained 28 days after the second AZD1222 dose. These receptors originate from an adult who received the AZD1222 COVID-19 vaccine.

This chain joins TRBV19 and TRBJ2-5; TRBD1 matches at 9 bases. Germline values: CDR1 LNHDA, CDR2 SQIVND (reference sequence). V trimming: 9 bases; J trimming: 1 base; junction bases outside the gene matches: 6. CDR3 size: 14 residues. CDR3: CASSDRGTQETQYF. As DNA, the CDR3 is TGTGCCAGCTCGGACAGGGGTACCCAAGAGACCCAGTACTTC.

V gene TRBV7-9 combines with J gene TRBJ1-1, with D maybe TRBD1 (6 bases). The V end lost 2 bases, the J end lost 7 bases, and 11 bases lay between the germline ends. The CDR3 totals 13 residues. Germline values: CDR1 SEHNR, CDR2 FQNEAQ (reference sequence). The CDR3 region has the DNA TGTGCCAGCAGCTTAACTCGGACAGTTGAAGCTTTCTTT. This gives the protein CASSLTRTVEAFF.

The rearrangement uses TRBV9 and TRBJ2-5, with D tentatively TRBD1 or TRBD2 (5 bases each). CDR3 size: 16 residues. The germline CDR1 and CDR2 sequences are SGDLS and YYNGEE. Trimming took 4 bases from V and 0 from J, leaving 16 bases between them. Written as DNA, the CDR3 is TGTGCCAGCAGCCCCCAGGCAGGGACGTACCAAGAGACCCAGTACTTC. It specifies CASSPQAGTYQETQYF.

This rearrangement joins TRBV7-2 to TRBJ2-1; 9 bases agree with TRBD1. Germline-derived CDR1 and CDR2 are SGHTA and FQGNSA. CDR3 length: 16 residues. Trimming cost V 5 bases and J 8 bases; bases outside gene matches: 13. In DNA, the CDR3 is TGTGCCAGCAGCCCCTCCGGGACAGGGAGAGTCGATGAGCAGTTCTTC. It is translated as CASSPSGTGRVDEQFF.

The V call is TRBV9, the J call TRBJ1-2; D unresolved. V lost 3 bases and J lost 2, with 2 bases in between. The CDR3 runs 11 residues. Germline loops: CDR1 SGDLS, CDR2 YYNGEE. The CDR3 DNA reads as TGTGCCAGCAGCGCGAACTATGGCTACACCTTC. Protein: CASSANYGYTF.

This clone came up once. The genes are TRBV27 and TRBJ1-1; no firm D call. There are 14 residues in the CDR3. CDR1 and CDR2 (germline): MNHEY, SMNVEV (reference sequence). The V end was cut by 4 bases, the J end by 1 base, with 10 bases between. The CDR3 loop is CASSSGNPNTEAFF. In nucleotides, the CDR3 is TGTGCCAGCAGTTCGGGAAATCCGAACACTGAAGCTTTCTTT.